This T cell receptor beta chain was retrieved from a study of cytotoxic CD8 clonotypes in ibrutinib-treated CLL (dated by TCRdb to about 2021). General notes on the study: The cohort included more than 14 treatment-naive and roughly 10 relapsed/refractory patients; 17 were IGHV unmutated. Responses were partial in some 24 patients and complete in 2; after median roughly 69 months follow-up, some 14 stayed in remission and about twelve progressed. Response samples were obtained after a median of 12 months of treatment, with a range of roughly 6 to 40 months. Samples averaged around 280,000 productive templates and 80,000 to 100,000 productive rearrangements. Of the 80 to 95 participants in the trial, roughly 25 had longitudinal samples available. Cryopreserved peripheral blood mononuclear cells were obtained before treatment, at response, and at either sustained remission or disease progression. Every remission and progressive disease sample was obtained while ibrutinib was still being received by the patients.

A word on this clone: No antigen is known for it. Base quality data are lacking; no much larger clone is found one base away.

This sample's time point label indicates: 12 months on ibrutinib. For TCR beta library preparation, roughly 2 micrograms of genomic DNA were extracted from the cryopreserved PBMCs. High-throughput TCR beta sequencing was performed on longitudinal blood samples from CLL patients receiving ibrutinib monotherapy. The patients took part in an open-label, single-center phase 2 trial of ibrutinib monotherapy. Trimming accounts for 6 bases at V and 5 bases at J, while the number of junction bases matched to no gene is 12. According to the germline V gene, CDR1 reads MNHEY and CDR2 reads SVGAGI. The CDR3 runs 15 amino acids, cysteine and phenylalanine included. Of the read, only the CDR3 DNA is kept; its 45 bases are in frame from base 1. Overall study results and their limits: Public clonotypes were rare and either shrank or stayed stable during treatment, and the rise in clonality at ibrutinib response reflected expansion of private clonotypes. Sustained-remission and progressing patients did not have matched sampling times, and lymph node repertoires were not examined. Baseline clonality was found to be higher than that of age-matched healthy donors and was strongly correlated with circulating CD8+ T-cell counts. At ibrutinib response clonality went up, during sustained remission it held steady, and at progression it dropped back toward baseline.

On a MiSeq, deep resolution sequencing aimed for a depth between 1 in 1 million and 1 in 200,000 T cells, with each clonotype covered approximately 9.2x on average. TCR beta libraries were generated with the immunoSEQ hsTCRB Kit. Turning to the authors' computational methods: ImmunoSEQ Data Assistant and ImmunoSEQ Analyzer were used for data analysis, and V, D and J genes were assigned according to IMGT definitions. Clonality, with values ranging from 0 to 1, was calculated as one minus the normalized Shannon entropy of productive rearrangement frequencies. Public clonotype analysis was restricted to overrepresented clonotypes comprising at least 0.05% of each patient's repertoire. Some 13 age-matched healthy donor repertoires from immuneACCESS were used as controls for clonality. TCRdb obtained this table from immuneACCESS and retained in-frame rearrangements with V and J assigned. These tables miss some clones; where compared with another copy, unresolved V genes account for less than half of the shortfall, and the remainder is unexplained. From that table come the V and J calls and clone size; the DNA was used to work out D and trimming. Across this sample there are some 200,000 clones, with approximately 70% seen only once. Together, the top ten hold 5.9% of the sample.

The receptor was isolated from a human donor with chronic lymphocytic leukemia. This material consisted of PBMCs, taken after 12 months of ibrutinib treatment. The chain employs TRBV6-5 and TRBJ1-2; TRBD1 aligns with 7 central bases. In nucleotides, the sequence is TGTGCCAGCAGAAACTATCGGGACAGCACTTATGGCTACACCTTC. Its protein is CASRNYRDSTYGYTF.